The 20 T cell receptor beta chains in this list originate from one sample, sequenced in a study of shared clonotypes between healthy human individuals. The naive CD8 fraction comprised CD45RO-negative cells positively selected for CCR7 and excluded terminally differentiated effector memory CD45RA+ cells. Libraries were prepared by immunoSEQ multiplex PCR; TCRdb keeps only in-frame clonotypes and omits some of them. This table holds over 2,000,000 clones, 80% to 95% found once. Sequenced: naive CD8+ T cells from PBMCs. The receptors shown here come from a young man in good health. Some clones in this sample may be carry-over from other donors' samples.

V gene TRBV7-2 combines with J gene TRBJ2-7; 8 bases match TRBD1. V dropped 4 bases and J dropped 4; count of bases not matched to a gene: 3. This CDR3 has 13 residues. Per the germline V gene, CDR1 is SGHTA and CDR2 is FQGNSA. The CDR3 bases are TGTGCCAGCAGCTGGGGACAGGAATACGAGCAGTACTTC. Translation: CASSWGQEYEQYF.

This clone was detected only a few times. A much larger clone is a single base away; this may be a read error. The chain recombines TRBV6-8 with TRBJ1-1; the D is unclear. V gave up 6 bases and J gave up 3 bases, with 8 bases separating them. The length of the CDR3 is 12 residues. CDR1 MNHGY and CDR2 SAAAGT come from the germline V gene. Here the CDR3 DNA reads TGTGCCAGCAGCTTCTGGGACACTGAAGCTTTCTTT. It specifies CASSFWDTEAFF.

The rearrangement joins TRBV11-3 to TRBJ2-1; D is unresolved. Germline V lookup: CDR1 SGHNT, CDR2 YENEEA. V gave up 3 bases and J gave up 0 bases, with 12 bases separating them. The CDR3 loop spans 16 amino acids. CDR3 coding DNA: TGTGCCAGCAGCTTGGGCTCTGACGGCTCCTACAATGAGCAGTTCTTC. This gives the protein CASSLGSDGSYNEQFF.

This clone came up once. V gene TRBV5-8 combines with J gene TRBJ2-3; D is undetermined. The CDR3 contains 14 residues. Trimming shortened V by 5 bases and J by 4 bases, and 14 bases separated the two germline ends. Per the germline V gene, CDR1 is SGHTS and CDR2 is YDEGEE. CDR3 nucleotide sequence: TGTGCCAGCAGGCCCCCTGGAAGGCCAGATACGCAGTATTTT. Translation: CASRPPGRPDTQYF.

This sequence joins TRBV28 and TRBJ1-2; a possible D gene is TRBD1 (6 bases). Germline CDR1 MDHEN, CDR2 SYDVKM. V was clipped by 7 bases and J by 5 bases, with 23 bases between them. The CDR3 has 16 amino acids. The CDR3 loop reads CASTRGTGPFWYGYTF. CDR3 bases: TGTGCCAGCACCCGGGGAACAGGGCCTTTCTGGTATGGCTACACCTTC.

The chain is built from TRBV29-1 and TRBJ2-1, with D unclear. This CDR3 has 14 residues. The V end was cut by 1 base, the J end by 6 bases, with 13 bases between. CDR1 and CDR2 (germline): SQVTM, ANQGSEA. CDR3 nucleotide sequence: TGCAGCGTTGAAGGGGGTTGGGCGAGCAATGAGCAGTTCTTC. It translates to CSVEGGWASNEQFF.

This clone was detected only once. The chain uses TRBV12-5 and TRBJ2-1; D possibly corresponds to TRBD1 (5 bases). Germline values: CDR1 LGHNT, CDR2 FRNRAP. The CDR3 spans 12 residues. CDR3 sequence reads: CVPMGRNNEQFF. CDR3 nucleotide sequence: TGTGTCCCCATGGGGCGGAACAATGAGCAGTTCTTC.

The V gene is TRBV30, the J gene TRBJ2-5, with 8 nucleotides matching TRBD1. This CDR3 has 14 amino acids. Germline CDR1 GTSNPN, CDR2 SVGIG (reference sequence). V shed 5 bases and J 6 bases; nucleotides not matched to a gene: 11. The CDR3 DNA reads TGTGCCTGGGATCGAGAACAGGGGGAGAAGACCCAGTACTTC. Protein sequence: CAWDREQGEKTQYF.

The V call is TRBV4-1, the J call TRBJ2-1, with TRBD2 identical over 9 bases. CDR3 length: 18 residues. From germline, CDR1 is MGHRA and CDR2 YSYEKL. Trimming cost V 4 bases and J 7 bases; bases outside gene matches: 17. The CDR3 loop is CASSPGTSPPRGLNEQFF. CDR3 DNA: TGCGCCAGCAGCCCCGGGACTAGCCCCCCCCGGGGGCTAAATGAGCAGTTCTTC.

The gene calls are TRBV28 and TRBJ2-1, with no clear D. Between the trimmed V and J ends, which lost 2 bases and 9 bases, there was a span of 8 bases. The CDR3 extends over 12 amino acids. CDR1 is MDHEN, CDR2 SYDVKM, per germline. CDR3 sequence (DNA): TGTGCCAGCAGTTTAAAGTTTTTTGAGCAGTTCTTC. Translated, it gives CASSLKFFEQFF.

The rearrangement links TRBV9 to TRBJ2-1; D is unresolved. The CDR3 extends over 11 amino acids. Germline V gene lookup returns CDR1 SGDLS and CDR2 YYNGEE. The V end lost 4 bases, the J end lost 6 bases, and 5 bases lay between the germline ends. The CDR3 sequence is CASSHANEQFF. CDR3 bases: TGTGCCAGCAGCCATGCCAATGAGCAGTTCTTC.

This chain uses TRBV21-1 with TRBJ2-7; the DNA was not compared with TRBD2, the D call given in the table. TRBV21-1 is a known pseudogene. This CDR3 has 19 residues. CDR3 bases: TGTGCCAGCAGCACAGACCCGGGACTACGTCCCGAGTGTGCGTTCGAGCAGTACTTC. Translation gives CASSTDPGLRPECAFEQYF.

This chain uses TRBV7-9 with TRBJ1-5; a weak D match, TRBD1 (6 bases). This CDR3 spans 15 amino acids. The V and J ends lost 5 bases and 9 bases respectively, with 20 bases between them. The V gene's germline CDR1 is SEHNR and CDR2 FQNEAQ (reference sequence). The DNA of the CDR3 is TGTGCCAGCAGCCGGGGGGCAGGAGAAGGTAGGCCCCAGCATTTT. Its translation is CASSRGAGEGRPQHF.

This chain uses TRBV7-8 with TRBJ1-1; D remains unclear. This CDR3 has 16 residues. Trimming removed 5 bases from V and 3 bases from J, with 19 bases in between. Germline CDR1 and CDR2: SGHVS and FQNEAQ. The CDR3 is CASSLGDFEPDTEAFF. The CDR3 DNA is TGTGCCAGCAGCCTTGGCGACTTCGAGCCTGACACTGAAGCTTTCTTT.

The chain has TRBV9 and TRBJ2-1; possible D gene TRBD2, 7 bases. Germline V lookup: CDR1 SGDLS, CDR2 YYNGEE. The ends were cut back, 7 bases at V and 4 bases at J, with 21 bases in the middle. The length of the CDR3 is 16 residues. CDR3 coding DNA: TGTGCCAGCGCCGGGGGCGGGAGCCCGAGTTACAATGAGCAGTTCTTC. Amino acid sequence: CASAGGGSPSYNEQFF.

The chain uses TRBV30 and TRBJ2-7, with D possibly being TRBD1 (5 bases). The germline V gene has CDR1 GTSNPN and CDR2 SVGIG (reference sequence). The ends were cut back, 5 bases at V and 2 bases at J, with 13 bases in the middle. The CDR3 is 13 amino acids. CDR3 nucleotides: TGTGCCTGGTCAGTGGACATCACCTACGAGCAGTACTTC. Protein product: CAWSVDITYEQYF.

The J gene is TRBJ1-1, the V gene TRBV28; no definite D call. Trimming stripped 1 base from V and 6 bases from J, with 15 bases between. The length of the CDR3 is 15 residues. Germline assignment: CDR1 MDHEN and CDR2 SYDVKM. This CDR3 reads CASSLLSSGGAEAFF. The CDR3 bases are TGTGCCAGCAGTTTATTGTCCAGCGGAGGCGCTGAAGCTTTCTTT.

The CDR3 nucleotides are TGTGCCAGCAGCCCAAGGACAGGGACAAATGAAAAACTGTTTTTT. Its protein is CASSPRTGTNEKLFF. J is TRBJ1-4 and V is TRBV9, with 8 bases fitting TRBD1. V lost 4 bases and J lost 5; bases outside the gene matches: 7. This CDR3 contains 15 residues. Germline CDR1 is SGDLS and CDR2 is YYNGEE.

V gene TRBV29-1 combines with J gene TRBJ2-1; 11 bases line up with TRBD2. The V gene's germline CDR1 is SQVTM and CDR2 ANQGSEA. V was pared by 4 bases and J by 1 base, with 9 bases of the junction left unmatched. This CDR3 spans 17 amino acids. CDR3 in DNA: TGCAGCGTTGGGGGGGTACTAGCGGGAGTGTCCTACAATGAGCAGTTCTTC. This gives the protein CSVGGVLAGVSYNEQFF.

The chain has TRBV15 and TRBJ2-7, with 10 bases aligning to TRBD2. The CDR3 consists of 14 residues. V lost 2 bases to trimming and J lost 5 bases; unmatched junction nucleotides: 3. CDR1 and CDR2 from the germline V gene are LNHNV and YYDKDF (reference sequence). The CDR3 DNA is TGTGCCACCAGCAGATCCGGGACTAGCGACGAGCAGTACTTC. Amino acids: CATSRSGTSDEQYF.